Below, 25 T cell receptor beta chains from the same sample are listed, as sequenced in a study of blood T cell repertoires in COVID-19. Using immunoSEQ multiplex PCR, the repertoire was profiled, and TCRdb retains in-frame clones only, with some absent. The sample contains about 180,000 clones, about 85% of which appear only once. Sequencing was performed on peripheral blood. All receptors come from a person between 65 and 79 years old with COVID-19, enrolled during active disease.

CDR3 protein: CASSPTGLTEAFF. The CDR3 nucleotides read TGTGCCAGCTCACCCACAGGGTTGACTGAAGCTTTCTTT. The chain links TRBV18 to TRBJ1-1; D might be TRBD1 (6 bases). Trimming left V 3 bases short and J 5 bases short, with 10 bases between. Germline V gene data show CDR1 as KGHSH and CDR2 as LQKENI. The CDR3 runs 13 residues.

The chain combines TRBV5-1 with TRBJ2-3; no clear D gene. The germline V gene has CDR1 SGHRS and CDR2 YFSETQ. CDR3 length: 11 amino acids. V gave up 3 bases and J gave up 6 bases, with 5 bases separating them. CDR3 loop: CASSSEDTQYF. CDR3 DNA: TGCGCCAGCAGCTCCGAGGATACGCAGTATTTT.

The J gene is TRBJ2-7, the V gene TRBV29-1; tentative D call: TRBD1 (6 bases). The V gene's germline CDR1 is SQVTM and CDR2 ANQGSEA. Trimming took off 0 bases at V and 1 base at J, with 19 bases between the two ends. The CDR3 contains 17 residues. The CDR3 DNA reads TGCAGCGTTGAAGATCTAAGGCCCGCAGGGGATTCCTACGAGCAGTACTTC. Residues: CSVEDLRPAGDSYEQYF.

The chain combines TRBV29-1 with TRBJ2-1; TRBD1 aligns across 8 bases. Germline V CDR1 and CDR2: SQVTM, ANQGSEA. The trim removed 0 bases at V and 4 bases at J, leaving 8 bases unmatched. The CDR3 runs 16 residues. CDR3 amino acids: CSVEDPRGPGYNEQFF. The CDR3, as DNA: TGCAGCGTTGAAGATCCCAGGGGGCCAGGTTACAATGAGCAGTTCTTC.

The rearrangement joins TRBV7-3 to TRBJ1-3; D is ambiguous. Germline loops: CDR1 SGHTA, CDR2 FQGTGA. V shed 1 base and J shed 2 bases, with 6 bases lying between them. The CDR3 contains 14 residues. CDR3 in DNA: TGTGCCAGCAGCTTAAGTTCCGCTGGAAACACCATATATTTT. It translates to CASSLSSAGNTIYF.

This chain connects TRBV20-1 to TRBJ2-3, with 12 bases aligning to TRBD2. CDR1 is DFQATT and CDR2 is SNEGSKA in the germline V gene (reference sequence). The CDR3 runs to 18 residues. J was trimmed by 2 bases and V by 3 bases; bases with no gene match: 12. CDR3 loop: CSASRGGGTSGFTDTQYF. The CDR3, as DNA: TGCAGTGCTAGTCGTGGCGGCGGGACTAGCGGGTTCACAGATACGCAGTATTTT.

The chain links TRBV7-2 to TRBJ1-2; D not resolved. The germline V gene encodes CDR1 SGHTA and CDR2 FQGNSA. This CDR3 comprises 15 residues. V lost 1 base and J 1 base, leaving 10 bases between the germline ends. The CDR3 nucleotides read TGTGCCAGCAGCTTAGATCTAGGATTTAACTATGGCTACACCTTC. It codes for CASSLDLGFNYGYTF.

CDR3 in DNA: TGTGCCAGCAGTGCTACAACAGGGGGCCAGGGCAATCAGCCCCAGCATTTT. Residues: CASSATTGGQGNQPQHF. V is TRBV25-1 and J is TRBJ1-5; 9 bases are a match to TRBD1. Germline V gene sequence: CDR1 MGHDK, CDR2 SYGVNS. Trimming removed 4 bases from V and 2 bases from J; junction bases left unmatched: 9. The CDR3 is made up of 17 amino acids.

This chain joins TRBV28 and TRBJ2-7; 9 bases map to TRBD2. The V segment lost 8 bases and the J segment 0 bases; nucleotides outside the gene matches: 11. Per the germline V gene, CDR1 is MDHEN and CDR2 is SYDVKM. The CDR3 covers 16 residues. The CDR3 here is CASEARGRGGSYEQYF. The CDR3 DNA sequence: TGTGCCAGCGAAGCGCGGGGGCGGGGGGGCTCCTACGAGCAGTACTTC.

This clone was seen more than once but under ten times. The rearrangement joins TRBV20-1 to TRBJ2-3; TRBD2 is a possible D gene (5 bases). CDR1 DFQATT and CDR2 SNEGSKA come from the germline V gene (reference sequence). The CDR3 extends over 11 amino acids. V lost 1 base and J 6 bases, leaving 5 bases between the germline ends. CDR3 protein: CSARVADTQYF. In DNA form, the CDR3 reads TGCAGTGCTAGAGTAGCGGATACGCAGTATTTT.

V gene TRBV10-3 combines with J gene TRBJ2-1; D is possibly TRBD2 (6 bases). The V end was cut by 7 bases, the J end by 7 bases, with 20 bases between. CDR1 is ENHRY and CDR2 is SYGVKD in the germline V gene. The length of the CDR3 is 15 residues. The CDR3 here is CAITKGRGVVNEQFF. For the CDR3, the DNA is TGTGCCATCACTAAGGGGCGGGGTGTGGTGAATGAGCAGTTCTTC.

The chain employs TRBV28 and TRBJ1-1, with TRBD1 as a possible D gene (6 bases). The germline gives CDR1 MDHEN, CDR2 SYDVKM. The CDR3 runs to 15 residues. Trimming removed 5 bases from V and 4 bases from J, with 17 bases in between. CDR3 region: CASSTTGWRGTEAFF. CDR3 DNA: TGTGCCAGCAGTACCACAGGGTGGCGAGGCACTGAAGCTTTCTTT.

This clone occurred once. The V call is TRBV7-9, the J call TRBJ2-3; D call uncertain. Germline lookup yields CDR1 SEHNR and CDR2 FQNEAQ (reference sequence). The CDR3 totals 13 residues. Deletions cut 7 bases from V and 6 bases from J, with 14 bases between. The CDR3 sequence is CASTGDGSDTQYF. DNA for the CDR3: TGTGCCAGCACCGGAGATGGGTCGGATACGCAGTATTTT.

The V call is TRBV27, the J call TRBJ1-6; no firm D call. Per the germline V gene, CDR1 is MNHEY and CDR2 is SMNVEV (reference sequence). V lost 3 bases, J lost 9 bases, and 12 bases lay in between. This CDR3 has 14 residues. This CDR3 is CASSFYLPFSPLHF. Written as DNA, the CDR3 is TGTGCCAGCAGTTTCTACCTACCCTTTTCACCCCTCCACTTT.

The chain employs TRBV9 and TRBJ2-1, with D uncertain. Germline V CDR1 and CDR2: SGDLS, YYNGEE. Trimming removed 0 bases from V and 0 bases from J, with 7 bases in between. This CDR3 comprises 15 residues. The CDR3 protein is CASSVVTTSYNEQFF. CDR3 nucleotides: TGTGCCAGCAGCGTAGTAACTACCTCCTACAATGAGCAGTTCTTC.

The rearrangement uses TRBV5-1 and TRBJ2-3; maybe TRBD2 (6 bases). This CDR3 spans 16 amino acids. The V end lost 7 bases, the J end lost 2 bases, and 20 bases lay between the germline ends. Germline V gene lookup returns CDR1 SGHRS and CDR2 YFSETQ. In DNA, the CDR3 is TGCGCCAGCCGCCTGGAGGGGAGGTACCACACAGATACGCAGTATTTT. It yields the protein CASRLEGRYHTDTQYF.

The chain is built from TRBV11-2 and TRBJ2-1; TRBD2 matches 7 bases. The germline V gene encodes CDR1 SGHAT and CDR2 FQNNGV. The trim removed 5 bases at V and 2 bases at J, leaving 6 bases unmatched. This CDR3 has 15 amino acids. The chain's CDR3 is CASSGGGSAYNEQFF. The DNA for the CDR3 is TGTGCCAGCAGCGGTGGCGGGAGCGCCTACAATGAGCAGTTCTTC.

This chain links TRBV19 with TRBJ1-2; D may be TRBD1 (5 bases). CDR1 is LNHDA, CDR2 SQIVND, per germline (reference sequence). CDR3 size: 13 residues. Trimming took 4 bases from V and 3 from J, leaving 9 bases between them. CDR3 nucleotide sequence: TGTGCCAGTAGTAAGCGGGGGGACTATGGCTACACCTTC. Residues: CASSKRGDYGYTF.

This clone was seen once. This chain links TRBV2 with TRBJ2-2; 7 positions match TRBD2. This CDR3 comprises 15 residues. Germline lookup yields CDR1 SNHLY and CDR2 FYNNEI. After removal of 8 bases from V and 6 bases from J, the junction contained 12 bases not matched to a gene. For the CDR3, the DNA is TGTGCCAGCTGGTCTCGCGGGAGTTCGGCCGGGGAGCTGTTTTTT. Translating it yields CASWSRGSSAGELFF. Using reference TRBV2 and TRBJ2-2 for the parts outside the CDR3, the full variable domain is EPEVTQTPSHQVTQMGQEVILRCVPISNHLYFYWYRQILGQKVEFLVSFYNNEISEKSEIFDDQFSVERPDGSNFTLKIRSTKLEDSAMYFCASWSRGSSAGELFFGEGSRLTVL.

This chain joins TRBV6-5 and TRBJ1-2, with 8 bases lining up with TRBD1. Per the germline V gene, CDR1 is MNHEY and CDR2 is SVGAGI. This CDR3 has 15 residues. V gave up 6 bases and J gave up 0 bases; unmatched junction bases: 6. The CDR3 reads CASSPRGPTNYGYTF. CDR3 coding DNA: TGTGCCAGCAGCCCCAGGGGGCCGACTAACTATGGCTACACCTTC.

This clone was seen just once. The gene calls are TRBV3-1 (or the pseudogene TRBV3-2) and TRBJ2-7, with a tentative D call TRBD2 (5 bases). Germline CDR1 and CDR2: LGHDT and YNNKEL (reference sequence). V was pared by 1 base and J by 2 bases, with 18 bases between. The CDR3 runs to 17 residues. Here the CDR3 DNA reads TGTGCCAGCAGCCAAGCCCCCGGGGTAGGGCAGACCTACGAGCAGTACTTC. Translation: CASSQAPGVGQTYEQYF.

V and J are TRBV15 and TRBJ1-2, with TRBD1 matching 10 bases. CDR1 and CDR2 (germline): LNHNV, YYDKDF (reference sequence). After removal of 1 base from V and 3 bases from J, the junction contained 5 bases not matched to a gene. CDR3 length: 16 amino acids. The CDR3 DNA sequence: TGTGCCACCAGCAGAGGGGACAGGGGCTTTGACTATGGCTACACCTTC. Its translation: CATSRGDRGFDYGYTF.

This sequence joins TRBV28 and TRBJ1-5; 7 nucleotides line up with TRBD1. The CDR3 totals 15 residues. Germline values: CDR1 MDHEN, CDR2 SYDVKM. The J segment lost 0 bases and the V segment lost 5 bases, leaving 4 bases of the junction unmatched. As DNA, the CDR3 is TGTGCCAGCAGTCGGACAGGATATAGCAATCAGCCCCAGCATTTT. This gives the protein CASSRTGYSNQPQHF.

This clone appeared once. The CDR3 DNA reads TGTGCCAGCAGCTCGGGACTTTCCCCCGGCACCGGGGAGCTGTTTTTT. Residues: CASSSGLSPGTGELFF. The chain couples TRBV7-2 to TRBJ2-2, with D perhaps matching TRBD2 (6 bases). CDR3 size: 16 residues. V dropped 4 bases and J dropped 4 bases, with 16 bases sitting between them. Per the germline V gene, CDR1 is SGHTA and CDR2 is FQGNSA.

The J gene is TRBJ2-7, the V gene TRBV6-1; 7 bases line up with TRBD2. The CDR3 loop spans 16 amino acids. V was clipped by 4 bases and J by 2 bases; unmatched bases: 11. CDR1 is MNHNS, CDR2 SASEGT, per germline. The CDR3 protein is CASSGRAGTTAYEQYF. CDR3 in DNA: TGTGCCAGCAGTGGGAGAGCCGGGACTACCGCCTACGAGCAGTACTTC.